This T cell receptor beta chain was observed in a study of CD8 T cells in ankylosing spondylitis. Regarding the study as a whole: The disease-linked clones had a CD8+ phenotype and low blood frequencies.

TCRdb reanalysed the 5' RACE reads using MiXCR and keeps one entry per CDR3 protein. The sample has 300,000 to 400,000 distinct CDR3 sequences, about 14% seen once. As concerns this clonotype: No antigen is known for it.

V lost 2 bases and J lost 6, with 21 bases in between. The germline CDR1 and CDR2 sequences are SGHRS and YFSETQ. There are 16 residues in the CDR3. Sequencing was carried out using blood, either unsorted or a sorted T cell fraction (not recorded which). The sequence derives from a male donor with ankylosing spondylitis or in good health (not recorded which). V is TRBV5-1 and J is TRBJ2-7; tentative D call: TRBD1 (7 bases). The DNA for the CDR3 is TGCGCCAGCAGCTTCCCCCGGTCGACAGGGACTGGCGAGCAGTACTTC. Its protein product is CASSFPRSTGTGEQYF.